The T cell receptor (beta chain) described here comes from a study of blood T cell repertoires in COVID-19. Across the whole study: Sources were T cells, B-cell-depleted T cells, or PBMCs; the material itself was cDNA or gDNA.

The participants were between about 18 and 90 years old and came from about two dozen US areas. Each participant's cohort was designated according to participant-reported clinical history. Study processing details: By means of reference gene primer amplification, nucleated cell counts were estimated. Only in-frame clones appear in the TCRdb table, and some are missing; sequencing was by immunoSEQ multiplex PCR. V and J calls plus clone size are reproduced from that table; the DNA served to infer D and trimming. The repertoire consists of 200,000 to 250,000 clones, with approximately 80% occurring once and the leading ten covering around 4%. Looked up from germline, CDR1 is SNHLY and CDR2 is FYNNEI. This CDR3 region has 14 residues. V was pared by 7 bases and J by 4 bases, with 3 bases of the junction left unmatched.

The sample taken for sequencing was PBMCs or T cells enriched from blood (not recorded which). This receptor was identified in a man aged 25 to 40 with acute COVID-19. The chain links TRBV2 to TRBJ2-3; 12 bases agree with TRBD2. The CDR3 here is CASKLAGGPDTQYF. CDR3 nucleotides: TGTGCCAGCAAACTAGCGGGGGGTCCAGATACGCAGTATTTT.